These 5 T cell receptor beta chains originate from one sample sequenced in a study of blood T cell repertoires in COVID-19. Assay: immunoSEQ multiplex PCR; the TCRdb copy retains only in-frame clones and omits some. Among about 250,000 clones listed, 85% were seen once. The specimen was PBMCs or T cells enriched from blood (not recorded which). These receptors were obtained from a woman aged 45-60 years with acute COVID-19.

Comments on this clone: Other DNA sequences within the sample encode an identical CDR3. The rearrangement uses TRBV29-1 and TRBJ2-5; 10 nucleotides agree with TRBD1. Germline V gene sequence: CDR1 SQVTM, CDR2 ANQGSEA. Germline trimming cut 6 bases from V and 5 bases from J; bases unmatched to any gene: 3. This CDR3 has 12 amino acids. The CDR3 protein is CSVDRGRETQYF. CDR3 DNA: TGCAGCGTAGACAGGGGGCGGGAGACCCAGTACTTC.

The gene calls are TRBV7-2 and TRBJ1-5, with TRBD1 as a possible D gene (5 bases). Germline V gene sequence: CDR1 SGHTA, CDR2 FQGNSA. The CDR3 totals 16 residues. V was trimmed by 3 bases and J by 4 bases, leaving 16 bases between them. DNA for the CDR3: TGTGCCAGCAGCTTGGAGGGGCAGGGCCGGAATCAGCCCCAGCATTTT. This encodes CASSLEGQGRNQPQHF.

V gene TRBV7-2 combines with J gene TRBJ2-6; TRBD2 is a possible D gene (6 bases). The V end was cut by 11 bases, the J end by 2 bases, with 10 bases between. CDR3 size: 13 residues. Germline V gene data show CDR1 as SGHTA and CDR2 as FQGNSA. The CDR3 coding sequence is TGTGCCCGCGGGACGACTGGGGCCAACGTCCTGACTTTC. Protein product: CARGTTGANVLTF.

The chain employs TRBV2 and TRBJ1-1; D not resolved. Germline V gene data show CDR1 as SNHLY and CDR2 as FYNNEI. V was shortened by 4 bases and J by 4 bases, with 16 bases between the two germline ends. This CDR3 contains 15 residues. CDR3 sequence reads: CASSGHPTPGTEAFF. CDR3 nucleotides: TGTGCCAGCAGTGGACATCCTACTCCCGGCACTGAAGCTTTCTTT.

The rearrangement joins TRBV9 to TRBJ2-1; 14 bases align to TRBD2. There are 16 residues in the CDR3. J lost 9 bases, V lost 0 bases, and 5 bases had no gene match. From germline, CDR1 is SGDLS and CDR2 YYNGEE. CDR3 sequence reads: CASSVATGTSGGEQFF. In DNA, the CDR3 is TGTGCCAGCAGCGTAGCGACCGGGACTAGCGGGGGTGAGCAGTTCTTC.